These 21 T cell receptor beta chains originate from one sample sequenced in a study of shared clonotypes between healthy human individuals. Profiling relied on immunoSEQ multiplex PCR, and the TCRdb table lists in-frame clones only, not all of them. The sample comprises a few hundred thousand clones, roughly 84% of which are singletons, and around 16% rests with the top ten. The source material was memory CD8+ T cells sorted from blood. The subset is: CD45RO+ cells pooled with CCR7-negative TemRA cells. These receptors were taken from a man aged 18 to 30 in good health.

The V and J genes are TRBV16 and TRBJ1-2, with TRBD1 identical over 11 bases. CDR1 KGHSY and CDR2 FQNENV come from the germline V gene. The V gene end was trimmed by 4 bases and the J gene end by 7 bases; junction bases not matched to a gene: 5. The CDR3 runs 14 residues. The CDR3 protein is CASSRGTGGTGYTF. The DNA for the CDR3 is TGTGCCAGCAGCCGAGGGACAGGGGGAACTGGCTACACCTTC. Together with reference TRBV16 and TRBJ1-2, the CDR3 gives the full variable domain: GEEVAQTPKHLVRGEGQKAKLYCAPIKGHSYVFWYQQVLKNEFKFLISFQNENVFDETGMPKERFSAKCLPNSPCSLEIQATKLEDSAVYFCASSRGTGGTGYTFGSGTRLTVV.

The gene calls are TRBV19 and TRBJ2-5, with no clear D. Germline V gene lookup returns CDR1 LNHDA and CDR2 SQIVND (reference sequence). The CDR3 covers 15 residues. The V end was cut by 4 bases, the J end by 1 base, with 13 bases between. The CDR3 region has the DNA TGTGCCAGTAGTAGGGATTGGGCCAGCCAAGAGACCCAGTACTTC. Translating it yields CASSRDWASQETQYF.

This clone was seen just once. This sequence joins TRBV6-6 and TRBJ2-3; 11 positions match TRBD1. This CDR3 comprises 16 residues. V dropped 4 bases and J dropped 6; count of bases not matched to a gene: 9. Looked up from germline, CDR1 is MNHNY and CDR2 is SVGAGI (reference sequence). CDR3 nucleotide sequence: TGTGCCAGCAGTTTAGCTCCGGGACAGGGGGTGGATACGCAGTATTTT. Residues: CASSLAPGQGVDTQYF.

The V gene is TRBV7-9, the J gene TRBJ2-6, with TRBD1 as a possible D gene (6 bases). The CDR3 contains 19 residues. Trimming left V 6 bases short and J 2 bases short, with 23 bases between. Per the germline V gene, CDR1 is SEHNR and CDR2 is FQNEAQ (reference sequence). DNA of the CDR3: TGTGCCAGCAGAATCTCCACAGGGTACGGGTTAGCTGGGGCCAACGTCCTGACTTTC. It codes for CASRISTGYGLAGANVLTF.

The J gene is TRBJ2-1, the V gene TRBV28; D gene uncertain. Per the germline V gene, CDR1 is MDHEN and CDR2 is SYDVKM. This CDR3 is 16 amino acids long. Trimming took 10 bases from V and 2 from J, leaving 21 bases between them. The DNA for the CDR3 is TGTGCCACCTCAGGCGGTCCAAACACCGCCTACAATGAGCAGTTCTTC. Encoded protein: CATSGGPNTAYNEQFF.

The chain uses TRBV5-6 and TRBJ2-7; 9 bases align to TRBD2. The CDR3 length is 14 residues. The trim removed 4 bases at V and 5 bases at J, leaving 7 bases unmatched. Germline V gene lookup returns CDR1 SGHDT and CDR2 YYEEEE. The CDR3 region is CASSAGLAVDEQYF. The CDR3 DNA reads as TGTGCCAGCAGCGCGGGACTAGCTGTCGACGAGCAGTACTTC.

This clone occurred a few times. Other DNA sequences in the sample encode the same CDR3. V gene TRBV5-1 combines with J gene TRBJ1-1; the match to TRBD1 covers 9 bases. Germline loops: CDR1 SGHRS, CDR2 YFSETQ. With 7 bases clipped from V and 0 bases from J, the junction kept 4 bases outside the gene matches. The CDR3 extends over 14 amino acids. The CDR3 coding sequence is TGCGCCAGCTCCCGGACAGGGGTGAACACTGAAGCTTTCTTT. Translating gives CASSRTGVNTEAFF.

The V gene is TRBV11-1, the J gene TRBJ2-7; TRBD2 matches at 7 bases. The V and J ends lost 5 bases and 6 bases, in that order; junction bases with no gene match: 16. CDR1 and CDR2 from the germline V gene are SGHAT and FQDESV (reference sequence). This CDR3 is built from 16 residues. The CDR3 region is CASSPLGGTLVGEQYF. DNA of the CDR3: TGTGCCAGCAGCCCTCTGGGGGGGACTTTGGTTGGCGAGCAGTACTTC.

The chain recombines TRBV27 with TRBJ2-7; D is possibly TRBD1 or TRBD2 (5 bases each). This CDR3 spans 13 amino acids. Germline CDR1 is MNHEY and CDR2 is SMNVEV (reference sequence). V shed 3 bases and J shed 0 bases, with 6 bases lying between them. The CDR3 reads CASSFGTSYEQYF. The CDR3 coding sequence is TGTGCCAGCAGTTTCGGGACCTCCTACGAGCAGTACTTC.

The CDR3 DNA reads as TGCGCCAGCAGCCTGCTTCTAGCGACCTCGGGTAGCGAGCAGTACTTC. Protein product: CASSLLLATSGSEQYF. V is TRBV5-1 and J is TRBJ2-7, with a tentative D call TRBD2 (6 bases). The germline gives CDR1 SGHRS, CDR2 YFSETQ. The CDR3 is 16 residues long. V was clipped by 4 bases and J by 6 bases, with 23 bases between them.

V is TRBV27 and J is TRBJ2-7; no firm D call. Germline CDR1 MNHEY, CDR2 SMNVEV (reference sequence). The CDR3 spans 13 residues. With 4 bases removed from V and 6 bases from J, the gap between germline ends came to 13 bases. The CDR3 region has the DNA TGTGCCAGCAGTTCATCCAATCCTGGCGAGCAGTACTTC. Its protein is CASSSSNPGEQYF.

The rearrangement joins TRBV5-1 to TRBJ2-1; 13 bases fit TRBD2. Germline V gene data show CDR1 as SGHRS and CDR2 as YFSETQ. Trimming removed 1 base from V and 9 bases from J; junction bases left unmatched: 7. The CDR3 runs to 16 residues. The CDR3: CASSLMGLAGSAEQFF. The CDR3 nucleotides read TGCGCCAGCAGCTTGATGGGACTAGCGGGAAGCGCTGAGCAGTTCTTC.

The gene calls are TRBV7-8 and TRBJ2-7; maybe TRBD1 (5 bases). The CDR3 runs 14 residues. Looked up from germline, CDR1 is SGHVS and CDR2 is FQNEAQ. Trimming shortened V by 0 bases and J by 2 bases, and 8 bases separated the two germline ends. CDR3 sequence (DNA): TGTGCCAGCAGCTTAGCGGGGCCAGCCTACGAGCAGTACTTC. This codes for CASSLAGPAYEQYF.

The chain has TRBV4-3 and TRBJ2-2; D might be TRBD1 (5 bases). Germline loops: CDR1 LGHNA, CDR2 YSLEER. V was shortened by 4 bases and J by 7 bases, with 13 bases between the two germline ends. The CDR3 is made up of 14 amino acids. CDR3 sequence: CASSPLRQGGELFF. CDR3 nucleotide sequence: TGCGCCAGCAGCCCCTTACGCCAGGGCGGGGAGCTGTTTTTT.

The chain links TRBV5-4 to TRBJ2-7; D possibly uses TRBD1 or TRBD2 (6 bases each). Between the trimmed V and J ends, which lost 0 bases and 5 bases, there was a span of 12 bases. Germline CDR1 is SGHNT and CDR2 is YYREEE (reference sequence). This CDR3 is built from 14 residues. CDR3 region: CASSLGWGADEQYF. The CDR3 coding sequence is TGTGCCAGCAGCTTGGGTTGGGGGGCCGACGAGCAGTACTTC. Variable domain in full (rest from reference TRBV5-4 and TRBJ2-7): ETGVTQSPTHLIKTRGQQVTLRCSSQSGHNTVSWYQQALGQGPQFIFQYYREEENGRGNFPPRFSGLQFPNYSSELNVNALELDDSALYLCASSLGWGADEQYFGPGTRLTVT.

The chain joins TRBV5-6 to TRBJ2-1; D possibly corresponds to TRBD1 (6 bases). Germline CDR1 reads SGHDT; CDR2 reads YYEEEE. Trimming removed 3 bases from V and 6 bases from J, with 13 bases in between. There are 14 residues in the CDR3. Here the CDR3 DNA reads TGTGCCAGCAGCTCGGGACACGCTATCAATGAGCAGTTCTTC. Translated, it gives CASSSGHAINEQFF.

The chain couples TRBV9 to TRBJ2-7, with D maybe TRBD2 (5 bases). In germline, CDR1 is SGDLS, CDR2 YYNGEE. CDR3 length: 13 amino acids. Between the trimmed V and J ends, which lost 3 bases and 6 bases, there was a span of 13 bases. This CDR3 reads CASSAPPSSEQYF. In DNA, the CDR3 is TGTGCCAGCAGCGCACCCCCTAGCAGCGAGCAGTACTTC.

In DNA, the CDR3 is TGTGCCAGCACTTCCTGGGACGGACTCTCTGGGGCCAACGTCCTGACTTTC. Translated, it gives CASTSWDGLSGANVLTF. This chain joins TRBV28 and TRBJ2-6; D assignment may be TRBD1 or TRBD2 (5 bases each). The V end was cut by 7 bases, the J end by 0 bases, with 16 bases between. CDR3 size: 17 residues. Looked up from germline, CDR1 is MDHEN and CDR2 is SYDVKM.

This clone was counted a single time. The genes are TRBV2 and TRBJ2-7; D gene ambiguous. Germline CDR1 reads SNHLY; CDR2 reads FYNNEI. Trimming left V 8 bases short and J 2 bases short, with 10 bases between. This CDR3 has 12 residues. The CDR3 is CASLDPPYEQYF. CDR3 coding DNA: TGTGCCAGCCTAGACCCACCCTACGAGCAGTACTTC.

The gene calls are TRBV10-1 and TRBJ2-2, with 8 positions matching TRBD1. V shed 6 bases, J shed 2 bases, and the junction held 2 bases outside the gene matches. The CDR3 totals 14 residues. Germline assignment: CDR1 WNHNN and CDR2 SYGVQD (reference sequence). The CDR3 sequence is CASRAGGNTGELFF. CDR3 bases: TGCGCCAGCAGAGCAGGGGGCAACACCGGGGAGCTGTTTTTT.

Note on this clone: A junction boundary mismatches the germline segment, possibly from a read error. V usage is TRBV2 and J usage is TRBJ2-1; D is perhaps TRBD1 (9 bases). The CDR3 consists of 18 residues. The germline CDR1 and CDR2 sequences are SNHLY and FYNNEI. The CDR3 region has the DNA TGTGCGAGCAGGGAGACAGGGGGAGCGGGAGTATTCGGCAATGAGCAGTTCTTC. This encodes CASRETGGAGVFGNEQFF.